These 26 T cell receptor beta chains share one sample of origin, sequenced in a study of tissue T cells after allogeneic stem cell transplantation. Specified time point: mouse harvest day 14 after allogeneic transplant. The graft held 10^6 splenic CD5+ T cells and 10^7 T-cell-depleted bone marrow cells. TCRdb's table, derived via immunoSEQ multiplex PCR, lists solely in-frame clones and lacks some. This sample has several thousand clones, with around 45% found just once. The specimen was gut tissue. These receptors all stem from a female BALB/c mouse given C57BL/6 T cells with graft-versus-host disease after an allogeneic hematopoietic cell transplant.

Of note for this clone: Gene names are the mouse ones. The read ends 1 residue before the CDR3 terminus; that terminus is restored from the germline J gene. The chain joins TRBV15 to TRBJ2-7; 10 nucleotides line up with TRBD2. Germline CDR1 SGHND, CDR2 FRSKSL. CDR3 length: 14 amino acids. Germline trimming cut 6 bases from V and 3 bases from J; bases unmatched to any gene: 5. The CDR3 DNA, read in part, is TGTGCCAGCAGCTTAAGACTGGGGGGCTATGAACAGTAC. It yields the protein CASSLRLGGYEQY. The whole CDR3 protein reads CASSLRLGGYEQYF.

Concerning this clone itself: Genes and germline come from the mouse. The read halts 1 residue ahead of the CDR3 end, with the missing end drawn from the germline J gene. The rearrangement uses TRBV26 and TRBJ2-7, with a weak D call TRBD1 (6 bases). V was clipped by 4 bases and J by 3 bases, with 10 bases between them. Germline loops: CDR1 KGHPV, CDR2 FQNQEV (reference sequence). The CDR3 totals 13 residues. The CDR3: CASSPPQGYEQYF. Partial CDR3 DNA: TGTGCCAGCAGTCCTCCACAGGGCTATGAACAGTAC. Drawing the rest from reference TRBV26 and TRBJ2-7, the complete variable domain is NSKVIQTPRYLVKGQGQKAKMRCIPEKGHPVVFWYQQNKNNEFKFLINFQNQEVLQQIDMTEKRFSAECPSNSPCSLEIQSSEAGDSALYLCASSPPQGYEQYFGPGTRLTVL.

Note on this clone: Genes and germline are mouse. The read halts 1 residue ahead of the CDR3 end, with the missing end drawn from the germline J gene. The chain carries TRBV23 and TRBJ2-7; the table's D call, TRBD1, was not checked against the DNA. The CDR3 has 14 amino acids. CDR1 and CDR2 from the germline V gene are KGHTA and FQNQQP. CDR3 bases read: TGCTCCAGCAGTCAATTCGGACAAACATATGAACAGTAC. Translating gives CSSSQFGQTYEQY. The CDR3 reads in full as CSSSQFGQTYEQYF.

This clone is categorized as medium-sized. The listed genes are named as in mouse. The sequenced part of the CDR3 DNA is TGTGCCAGCAGCCCGGACTGGGGGGGCTATGAACAGTAC. Its protein is CASSPDWGGYEQY. From start to end, the CDR3 is CASSPDWGGYEQYF. V is TRBV3 and J is TRBJ2-7, with 12 bases lining up with TRBD2. The read falls 1 residue short of the CDR3 end, and the missing part is taken from the germline J gene. The CDR3 length is 14 residues. The germline gives CDR1 SNHLY, CDR2 FYNGKV (reference sequence). The J segment lost 3 bases and the V segment lost 5 bases, leaving 2 bases of the junction unmatched.

A remark on this clone: Gene names and germline refer to mouse. Read coverage stops 1 residue before the CDR3 terminus; the germline J gene supplies the remainder. The V and J genes are TRBV26 and TRBJ2-7, with a tentative D call TRBD1 (5 bases). Germline assignment: CDR1 KGHPV and CDR2 FQNQEV (reference sequence). V lost 0 bases to trimming and J lost 5 bases, with 5 bases between them. The CDR3 runs 12 residues. Partial CDR3 DNA: TGTGCCAGCAGTCTGTCAGGGGATGAACAGTAC. Residues: CASSLSGDEQY. The complete CDR3 reads CASSLSGDEQYF.

On this clone: Gene names denote mouse genes. Read data end 1 residue before the CDR3 end; the end is taken from the germline J gene. The chain links TRBV12-2 to TRBJ1-6; weak D call: TRBD1 (6 bases). TRBJ1-6 is treated as an ORF (open reading frame) with a function not yet certain. Germline CDR1 reads SGHLS; CDR2 reads HYDKME. V shed 2 bases and J shed 3 bases, with 10 bases lying between them. This CDR3 has 15 residues. This CDR3 is CASSPGTNYNSPLYF. The DNA read from the CDR3 is TGTGCCAGCTCTCCCGGGACAAACTATAATTCGCCCCTCTAC.

As concerns this clone: The gene symbols are mouse symbols. The read ends 1 residue before the CDR3 terminus; that terminus is restored from the germline J gene. The chain combines TRBV26 with TRBJ2-7, with 10 nucleotides matching TRBD1. Germline trimming cut 4 bases from V and 2 bases from J; bases unmatched to any gene: 2. Germline CDR1 is KGHPV and CDR2 is FQNQEV (reference sequence). The CDR3 length is 14 residues. The covered CDR3 bases are TGTGCCAGCAGTCCTGGACAGGGGGCCTATGAACAGTAC. It codes for CASSPGQGAYEQY. The entire CDR3 protein is CASSPGQGAYEQYF.

Notes on this clone: Mouse germline and gene names are used. The read finishes 1 residue shy of the CDR3 end, and the germline J gene is used to complete it. J is TRBJ2-7 and V is TRBV20; D call uncertain. Germline CDR1 GFQATS, CDR2 STVNSAI. The CDR3 extends over 12 amino acids. V lost 3 bases, J lost 2 bases, and 8 bases lay in between. CDR3 region: CGARRDTYEQYF. The part of the CDR3 DNA that was read is TGTGGTGCTAGAAGAGACACCTATGAACAGTAC.

Relative to its sample, this clone is medium-sized. Gene names denote mouse genes. The missing CDR3 end, 1 residue past where the read stops, is filled in from the germline J gene. The chain links TRBV26 to TRBJ2-5; a weak D match, TRBD1 (6 bases). CDR3 length equals 14 residues. V was clipped by 2 bases and J by 0 bases, with 6 bases between them. The germline V gene has CDR1 KGHPV and CDR2 FQNQEV (reference sequence). The DNA read from the CDR3 is TGTGCCAGCAGTCTGGGGACAAACCAAGACACCCAGTAC. Protein product: CASSLGTNQDTQY. The complete CDR3 sequence is CASSLGTNQDTQYF.

This clone has a handful of counts. Germline and genes here are mouse. The missing CDR3 end, 1 residue past where the read stops, is filled in from the germline J gene. The chain is built from TRBV31 and TRBJ1-1; D gene uncertain. Per the germline V gene, CDR1 is GKSSPN and CDR2 is SITVG. Trimming removed 0 bases from V and 1 base from J, with 6 bases in between. This CDR3 has 13 amino acids. The DNA read from the CDR3 is TGTGCCTGGAGTCTAGAACAAAACACAGAAGTCTTC. This sequence encodes CAWSLEQNTEVF. The CDR3 as a whole reads CAWSLEQNTEVFF.

This clone was observed a handful of times. Gene labels here are mouse ones. The CDR3 end falls 1 residue outside the read, so it is completed with the germline J gene. The J gene is TRBJ2-7, the V gene TRBV3, with 9 bases lining up with TRBD2. Germline lookup yields CDR1 SNHLY and CDR2 FYNGKV (reference sequence). Trimming took 1 base from V and 5 from J; bases not matched to a gene: 3. This CDR3 comprises 14 residues. This chain's CDR3 is CASSLVGGAHEQYF. CDR3 DNA (partial): TGTGCCAGCAGCTTAGTTGGGGGGGCGCATGAACAGTAC.

Comments on this clone: One end of the junction is discordant with germline, which a read error may explain. The genes and germline here are from mouse. The read gets to within 1 residue of the CDR3 end, and the germline J gene fills in the rest. The chain combines TRBV12-2 with TRBJ2-7; weak D call: TRBD2 (6 bases). This CDR3 is 13 amino acids long. Germline CDR1 and CDR2: SGHLS and HYDKME. CDR3 bases read: TGTGCCACCTCTCTAGCCTGGGGCTATGAACAGTAC. Protein: CATSLAWGYEQY. The entire CDR3 protein is CATSLAWGYEQYF. Full variable domain (rest looked up from reference TRBV12-2 and TRBJ2-7): NSGVVQSPRYIIKGKGERSILKCIPISGHLSVAWYQQTQGQELKFFIQHYDKMERDKGNLPSRFSVQQFDDYHSEMNMSALELEDSAVYFCATSLAWGYEQYFGPGTRLTVL.

As to this clone: The genes are named according to mouse. The CDR3 end falls 1 residue outside the read, so it is completed with the germline J gene. V is TRBV12-2 and J is TRBJ2-3; perhaps TRBD1 as D (6 bases). This CDR3 has 14 amino acids. CDR1 is SGHLS and CDR2 is HYDKME in the germline V gene. V was shortened by 2 bases and J by 1 base, with 9 bases between the two germline ends. The chain's CDR3 is CASSPQGGAETLYF. Incomplete CDR3 DNA: TGTGCCAGCTCTCCACAGGGTGGTGCAGAAACGCTGTAT.

Judged by abundance, this clone is large. The germline and genes are mouse ones. The DNA ends 1 residue before the CDR3 does, and the rest of the CDR3 is filled in from the germline J gene. The chain joins TRBV1 to TRBJ1-2; TRBD1 agrees at 11 bases. The CDR3 runs 15 residues. The V gene end was trimmed by 4 bases and the J gene end by 2 bases; junction bases not matched to a gene: 3. CDR1 is NSQYPW, CDR2 LRSPGD, per germline (reference sequence). CDR3 amino acids: CTCSGTGGRNSDYTF. Incomplete CDR3 DNA: TGCACCTGCAGTGGGACAGGGGGCAGGAACTCCGACTACACC.

As for this clone: Germline and genes: mouse. The CDR3 region is CASRDRANSDYTF. The sequenced part of the CDR3 DNA is TGTGCCAGCAGGGACAGAGCAAACTCCGACTACACC. This rearrangement joins TRBV26 to TRBJ1-2, with D possibly TRBD1 on 6 matching bases. The read gets to within 1 residue of the CDR3 end, and the germline J gene fills in the rest. This CDR3 comprises 13 residues. Germline CDR1 and CDR2: KGHPV and FQNQEV (reference sequence). V was cut by 6 bases and J by 0 bases, with 8 bases left in between.

For this clone: All gene names here are mouse names. The read ends 1 residue early relative to the CDR3; the germline J gene fills the gap. J is TRBJ2-2 and V is TRBV26, with D possibly called TRBD1 or TRBD2 (5 bases each). Germline CDR1 and CDR2: KGHPV and FQNQEV (reference sequence). This CDR3 contains 15 residues. V was cut by 1 base and J by 3 bases, with 9 bases left in between. The part of the CDR3 DNA that was read is TGTGCCAGCAGTCTGTTCGGGACGGACACCGGGCAGCTCTAC. It translates to CASSLFGTDTGQLY. The full-length CDR3 reads as CASSLFGTDTGQLYF. The full variable domain, with the rest looked up from reference TRBV26 and TRBJ2-2, is NSKVIQTPRYLVKGQGQKAKMRCIPEKGHPVVFWYQQNKNNEFKFLINFQNQEVLQQIDMTEKRFSAECPSNSPCSLEIQSSEAGDSALYLCASSLFGTDTGQLYFGEGSKLTVL.

To note about this clone: Gene names denote mouse genes. The read stops 1 residue short of the end of the CDR3; the missing end is completed from the germline J gene. The chain combines TRBV26 with TRBJ2-5, with 9 positions matching TRBD1. Germline V gives CDR1 KGHPV, CDR2 FQNQEV (reference sequence). Trimming at V came to 4 bases and at J to 5 bases, leaving 4 bases not matched to a gene. The CDR3 covers 14 residues. CDR3 bases read: TGTGCCAGCAGTCGGGACAGGGCGGCAGACACCCAGTAC. Translated: CASSRDRAADTQY. The CDR3 as a whole reads CASSRDRAADTQYF.

Note on this clone: Any gene name here is a mouse gene name. The read gets to within 1 residue of the CDR3 end, and the germline J gene fills in the rest. The chain carries TRBV13-3 and TRBJ2-7; 9 nucleotides line up with TRBD1. Germline-derived CDR1 and CDR2 are NNHDY and SYVADS. CDR3 length equals 13 residues. J lost 4 bases, V lost 4 bases, and 3 bases had no gene match. Partial CDR3 DNA: TGTGCCAGCAGTCGGGACAGGGCTTATGAACAGTAC. It is translated as CASSRDRAYEQY. The CDR3, in full, reads CASSRDRAYEQYF.

Relative to its sample, this clone is medium-sized. Mouse germline and gene names are used. The CDR3 extends 1 residue past the end of the read, so its final part is completed from the germline J gene. The gene calls are TRBV19 and TRBJ2-7; no clear D gene. V lost 4 bases and J lost 3, with 8 bases in between. There are 12 residues in the CDR3. Germline CDR1 reads FNHDT; CDR2 reads SITEND (reference sequence). The sequenced part of the CDR3 DNA is TGTGCCAGCAGTCCCGACAACTATGAACAGTAC. Translating it yields CASSPDNYEQY. In full, the CDR3 reads CASSPDNYEQYF.

As concerns this clone: The germline and genes are mouse ones. The read falls 1 residue short of the CDR3 end, and the missing part is taken from the germline J gene. The J gene is TRBJ2-2, the V gene TRBV19; tentative D call: TRBD2 (6 bases). This CDR3 contains 15 residues. V lost 3 bases and J lost 0, with 9 bases in between. The germline gives CDR1 FNHDT, CDR2 SITEND (reference sequence). CDR3 protein: CASSSTGTNTGQLYF. Incomplete CDR3 DNA: TGTGCCAGCAGTAGTACTGGGACAAACACCGGGCAGCTCTAC.

This clone was counted between two and nine times. Mouse names are used for the genes. With the read ending 1 residue before the CDR3 end, the germline J gene is used to fill in that end. The genes are TRBV13-1 and TRBJ2-7; no definite D call. The CDR3 loop spans 11 amino acids. The germline V gene encodes CDR1 NSHNY and CDR2 SYGAGN. Trimming shortened V by 2 bases and J by 4 bases, and 4 bases separated the two germline ends. The CDR3 here is CASSDNYEQYF. The DNA read from the CDR3 is TGTGCCAGCAGTGACAATTATGAACAGTAC.

Worth noting for this clone: The gene symbols are mouse symbols. The read terminates 1 residue before the CDR3 end, so the remaining end is supplied by the germline J gene. The chain uses TRBV23 and TRBJ1-5; the D call in the table, TRBD1, was not verified against the DNA. In germline, CDR1 is KGHTA, CDR2 FQNQQP. This CDR3 is built from 12 residues. The DNA read from the CDR3 is TGCTCCAGCAGTTGGGACAGTCAGGCTCCGCTT. It translates to CSSSWDSQAPL. The whole CDR3 protein is CSSSWDSQAPLF.

This clone qualifies as medium-sized. The genes and germline here are from mouse. The read falls 1 residue short of the CDR3 end, and the missing part is taken from the germline J gene. The gene calls are TRBV3 and TRBJ2-2; D is undetermined. Germline CDR1 reads SNHLY; CDR2 reads FYNGKV (reference sequence). V was trimmed by 5 bases and J by 1 base, leaving 5 bases between them. The CDR3 covers 13 residues. The part of the CDR3 DNA that was read is TGTGCCAGCAGCCCAAAAAACACCGGGCAGCTCTAC. The encoded protein is CASSPKNTGQLY. The CDR3 in its entirety is CASSPKNTGQLYF. Together with reference TRBV3 and TRBJ2-2, the CDR3 gives the full variable domain: GPKVLQIPSHQIIDMGQMVTLNCDPVSNHLYFYWYKQILGQQMEFLVNFYNGKVMEKSKLFKDQFSVERPDGSYFTLKIQPTALEDSAVYFCASSPKNTGQLYFGEGSKLTVL.

This clone has just a few counts. All gene names here are mouse names. With the read ending 1 residue before the CDR3 end, the germline J gene is used to fill in that end. The chain joins TRBV26 to TRBJ2-2; tentatively, D is TRBD1 or TRBD2 (6 bases each). Trimming stripped 3 bases from V and 5 bases from J, with 13 bases between. The CDR3 is 15 residues long. The germline V gene has CDR1 KGHPV and CDR2 FQNQEV (reference sequence). The CDR3 DNA, read in part, is TGTGCCAGCAGTCTCACCGGGGGCGGAACCGGGCAGCTCTAC. The encoded protein is CASSLTGGGTGQLY. The whole CDR3 protein is CASSLTGGGTGQLYF.

As for this clone: The listed genes are named as in mouse. Sequencing ends 1 residue short of the CDR3 end; the germline J gene provides the rest. The chain carries TRBV26 and TRBJ1-4; 7 nucleotides line up with TRBD1. The CDR3 is made up of 15 amino acids. Germline CDR1 KGHPV, CDR2 FQNQEV (reference sequence). J gave up 4 bases and V 3 bases, and 5 bases lay outside the gene matches. Incomplete CDR3 DNA: TGTGCCAGCAGTCTCCCGGGACAGAACAACGAAAGATTATTT. Amino acid sequence: CASSLPGQNNERLF. The CDR3, in full, reads CASSLPGQNNERLFF.

On this clone itself: Gene names and germline refer to mouse. The read stops 1 residue short of the end of the CDR3; the missing end is completed from the germline J gene. The V call is TRBV14, the J call TRBJ2-1, with 12 bases matching TRBD2. Germline V gene sequence: CDR1 SGHDT, CDR2 FRDEAV. Trimming cost V 5 bases and J 6 bases; bases outside gene matches: 9. CDR3 length: 16 amino acids. The sequenced CDR3 bases are TGTGCCAGCAGGGGGACTGGGGGGCGTGGGGGTGCTGAGCAGTTC. Protein: CASRGTGGRGGAEQF. The CDR3 reads in full as CASRGTGGRGGAEQFF. Full variable domain (missing parts from reference TRBV14 and TRBJ2-1): EAGVTQSPRYAVLQEGQAVSFWCDPISGHDTLYWYQQPRDQGPQLLVYFRDEAVIDNSQLPSDRFSAVRPKGTNSTLKIQSAKQGDTATYLCASRGTGGRGGAEQFFGPGTRLTVL.